A single sample gave rise to the 14 T cell receptor beta chains below, sequenced in a study of cytomegalovirus exposure and HLA in healthy donors. The PCR contained 60 Vbeta and 13 Jbeta primers. Measured with immunoSEQ multiplex PCR; TCRdb has only the in-frame clones, and not every one. The sample contains roughly 200,000 clones, 81% of which appear only once. Sequences were obtained from PBMCs. The receptors were sampled from a man aged 35 to 55 in good health and CMV-seropositive.

The chain carries TRBV27 and TRBJ1-2, with 9 bases that match TRBD1. CDR1 is MNHEY, CDR2 SMNVEV, per germline (reference sequence). This CDR3 spans 16 amino acids. V lost 3 bases, J lost 1 base, and 6 bases stayed unmatched. CDR3 in amino acids: CASSLTGGTFNYGYTF. CDR3 nucleotides: TGTGCCAGCAGTTTGACAGGGGGGACATTTAACTATGGCTACACCTTC.

This clone has a handful of counts. The rearrangement uses TRBV2 and TRBJ2-5, with 7 positions matching TRBD1. The V gene's germline CDR1 is SNHLY and CDR2 FYNNEI. V gave up 7 bases and J gave up 5 bases; unmatched junction bases: 7. The length of the CDR3 is 13 residues. The CDR3 sequence is CASTLDRVETQYF. The DNA for the CDR3 is TGTGCCAGCACCCTAGACAGGGTTGAGACCCAGTACTTC.

The genes are TRBV7-8 and TRBJ2-7; 9 nucleotides match TRBD1. V shed 4 bases, J shed 3 bases, and the junction held 10 bases outside the gene matches. The germline V gene encodes CDR1 SGHVS and CDR2 FQNEAQ. CDR3 length: 16 residues. The chain's CDR3 is CASSSGQGSFVYEQYF. The CDR3 bases are TGTGCCAGCAGCTCTGGACAGGGGTCTTTTGTCTACGAGCAGTACTTC.

V usage is TRBV2 and J usage is TRBJ2-7; TRBD2 agrees at 10 bases. This CDR3 region has 14 residues. With V trimmed by 9 bases and J by 5 bases, 10 bases remained unmatched. Germline-derived CDR1 and CDR2 are SNHLY and FYNNEI. The CDR3, as DNA: TGTGCCAGGGCCCGGACTAGCGGCCTCGACGAGCAGTACTTC. Translating it yields CARARTSGLDEQYF. Drawing the rest from reference TRBV2 and TRBJ2-7, the complete variable domain is EPEVTQTPSHQVTQMGQEVILRCVPISNHLYFYWYRQILGQKVEFLVSFYNNEISEKSEIFDDQFSVERPDGSNFTLKIRSTKLEDSAMYFCARARTSGLDEQYFGPGTRLTVT.

The V gene is TRBV10-3, the J gene TRBJ2-3; 8 nucleotides agree with TRBD2. This CDR3 region has 14 residues. With V trimmed by 10 bases and J by 5 bases, 11 bases remained unmatched. Germline values: CDR1 ENHRY, CDR2 SYGVKD. The CDR3 loop is CASKTGGPGDTQYF. The DNA of the CDR3 is TGTGCCAGCAAGACGGGGGGGCCGGGAGATACGCAGTATTTT.

V is TRBV7-9 and J is TRBJ2-1; the match to TRBD1 covers 9 bases. With 1 base clipped from V and 5 bases from J, the junction kept 3 bases outside the gene matches. In germline, CDR1 is SEHNR, CDR2 FQNEAQ (reference sequence). The CDR3 is 15 amino acids. For the CDR3, the DNA is TGTGCCAGCAGCTTAGGACAGGGGGTAAACAATGAGCAGTTCTTC. This codes for CASSLGQGVNNEQFF. Drawing the rest from reference TRBV7-9 and TRBJ2-1, the complete variable domain is DTGVSQNPRHKITKRGQNVTFRCDPISEHNRLYWYRQTLGQGPEFLTYFQNEAQLEKSRLLSDRFSAERPKGSFSTLEIQRTEQGDSAMYLCASSLGQGVNNEQFFGPGTRLTVL.

CDR3 nucleotides: TGTGCCAGCAGCACCGGACTAGCGGGCACAGATACGCAGTATTTT. It yields the protein CASSTGLAGTDTQYF. J is TRBJ2-3 and V is TRBV7-9; 10 bases align to TRBD2. J lost 1 base, V lost 5 bases, and 3 bases had no gene match. CDR1 and CDR2 (germline): SEHNR, FQNEAQ (reference sequence). This CDR3 is 15 amino acids long.

The chain uses TRBV5-1 and TRBJ2-5, with TRBD1 identical over 10 bases. The DNA end favors TRBJ2-7, so the J call may be wrong. Germline V gene lookup returns CDR1 SGHRS and CDR2 YFSETQ. CDR3 length: 17 amino acids. CDR3 region: CASSWDRLGQGSYEQYF. As DNA, the CDR3 is TGCGCCAGCAGCTGGGACCGCCTGGGACAGGGGTCCTACGAGCAGTACTTC.

The J gene is TRBJ1-1, the V gene TRBV19; 7 bases are a match to TRBD1. V lost 10 bases and J lost 1; bases outside the gene matches: 12. Germline assignment: CDR1 LNHDA and CDR2 SQIVND (reference sequence). This CDR3 contains 15 residues. In DNA form, the CDR3 reads TGTGCCAAGTTAGGGGGGACAGCCAAGAACACTGAAGCTTTCTTT. It encodes CAKLGGTAKNTEAFF. Full variable domain (remainder filled in from reference TRBV19 and TRBJ1-1): DGGITQSPKYLFRKEGQNVTLSCEQNLNHDAMYWYRQDPGQGLRLIYYSQIVNDFQKGDIAEGYSVSREKKESFPLTVTSAQKNPTAFYLCAKLGGTAKNTEAFFGQGTRLTVV.

J is TRBJ2-7 and V is TRBV6-5; D possibly corresponds to TRBD1 (6 bases). The germline V and J ends were trimmed by 7 bases and 1 base, with 11 bases remaining between them. The CDR3 consists of 13 residues. Germline lookup yields CDR1 MNHEY and CDR2 SVGAGI. The CDR3 DNA sequence: TGTGCCAGCACAATAGGGACATCCTACGAGCAGTACTTC. Residues: CASTIGTSYEQYF.

The chain carries TRBV5-1 and TRBJ2-7; TRBD1 aligns across 10 bases. J lost 2 bases, V lost 4 bases, and 3 bases had no gene match. The CDR3 is made up of 14 amino acids. The germline V gene has CDR1 SGHRS and CDR2 YFSETQ. The chain's CDR3 is CASSTGQGAYEQYF. DNA for the CDR3: TGCGCCAGCAGCACCGGACAGGGGGCCTACGAGCAGTACTTC.

This sequence joins TRBV6-4 and TRBJ2-3, with D perhaps matching TRBD1 (5 bases). This CDR3 comprises 12 residues. V was clipped by 6 bases and J by 11 bases, with 15 bases between them. Germline CDR1 reads MRHNA; CDR2 reads SNTAGT. The chain's CDR3 is CASSNPGFGQYF. The CDR3 DNA sequence: TGTGCCAGCAGCAATCCAGGGTTTGGGCAGTATTTT.

The genes are TRBV18 and TRBJ1-1, with D tentatively TRBD1 (6 bases). The CDR3 sequence is 15 residues long. Germline V gene data show CDR1 as KGHSH and CDR2 as LQKENI. Trimming took 0 bases from V and 0 from J, leaving 8 bases between them. CDR3 sequence reads: CASSPPQGMNTEAFF. The CDR3 DNA follows: TGTGCCAGCTCACCACCTCAGGGGATGAACACTGAAGCTTTCTTT.

This clone is a singleton in its sample. The chain recombines TRBV4-1 with TRBJ1-1; TRBD1 is a possible D gene (6 bases). Germline V gene data show CDR1 as MGHRA and CDR2 as YSYEKL. Trimming cost V 3 bases and J 4 bases, with 9 bases left between them. CDR3 length: 13 amino acids. The CDR3 bases are TGCGCCAGCAGCCACCCAGGGGTCACTGAAGCTTTCTTT. Its protein product is CASSHPGVTEAFF.